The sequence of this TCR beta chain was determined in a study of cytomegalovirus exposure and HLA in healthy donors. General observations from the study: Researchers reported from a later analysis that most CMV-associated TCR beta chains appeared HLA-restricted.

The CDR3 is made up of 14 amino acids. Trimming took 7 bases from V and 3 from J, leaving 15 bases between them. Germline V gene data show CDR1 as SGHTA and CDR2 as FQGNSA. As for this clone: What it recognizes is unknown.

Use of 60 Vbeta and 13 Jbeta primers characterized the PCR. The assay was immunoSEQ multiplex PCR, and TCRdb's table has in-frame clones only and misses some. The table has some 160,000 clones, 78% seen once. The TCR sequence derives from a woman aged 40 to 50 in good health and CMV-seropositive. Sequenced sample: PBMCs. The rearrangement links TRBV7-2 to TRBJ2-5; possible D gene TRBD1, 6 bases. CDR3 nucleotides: TGTGCCAGCAAAAAGCCAGGGGAGAAAGAGACCCAGTACTTC. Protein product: CASKKPGEKETQYF.